This entry lists 24 T cell receptor beta chains sequenced from one sample in a study of Ad26.COV2.S vaccination and SARS-CoV-2 variants. The data were produced by immunoSEQ multiplex PCR, yet TCRdb's version contains in-frame clones alone and is incomplete. Found here are about 350,000 clones, more than 85% of them singletons; the top ten hold under 6%. Treatment given: around 19 received Ad26.COV2.S at low or high dose, single or two shots; several received placebo; per-sample allocation not given. Specimens were obtained on day 63 following the first vaccine or placebo injection. The material sequenced was peripheral blood, taken in a trial of Ad26.COV2.S vaccine versus placebo. The receptors were gathered from a person aged 18-65 years who received the Ad26.COV2.S COVID-19 vaccine or a placebo.

The chain carries TRBV19 and TRBJ2-2, with 9 bases lining up with TRBD1. Germline CDR1 LNHDA, CDR2 SQIVND (reference sequence). The CDR3 contains 14 residues. Trimming took 7 bases from V and 7 from J; bases not matched to a gene: 7. CDR3 coding DNA: TGTGCCAGTAACCGGGACAGGGAAATCGGGGAGCTGTTTTTT. Translated, it gives CASNRDREIGELFF.

V is TRBV7-2 and J is TRBJ2-4, with D possibly TRBD1 on 5 matching bases. The CDR3 loop spans 15 amino acids. With 2 bases removed from V and 0 bases from J, the gap between germline ends came to 8 bases. Germline CDR1 and CDR2: SGHTA and FQGNSA. The CDR3 DNA reads as TGTGCCAGCAGCTTAACAGGATTAGCCAAAAACATTCAGTACTTC. It specifies CASSLTGLAKNIQYF.

The V and J genes are TRBV13 and TRBJ2-3; 9 bases match TRBD2. The CDR3 runs 15 residues. The J segment lost 4 bases and the V segment lost 5 bases, leaving 7 bases of the junction unmatched. Germline V gives CDR1 PRHDT, CDR2 FYEKMQ (reference sequence). This CDR3 is CASSPRGGRADTQYF. The CDR3 coding sequence is TGTGCCAGCAGCCCGCGGGGGGGCCGTGCAGATACGCAGTATTTT.

The chain employs TRBV7-9 and TRBJ2-2, with TRBD2 matching 13 bases. With V trimmed by 4 bases and J by 7 bases, 12 bases remained unmatched. Germline values: CDR1 SEHNR, CDR2 FQNEAQ (reference sequence). CDR3 length: 18 amino acids. CDR3 coding DNA: TGTGCCAGCAGCTCCCGGAGTACTAGCGGGAGGGCCAACGGGGAGCTGTTTTTT. This sequence encodes CASSSRSTSGRANGELFF.

The chain employs TRBV13 and TRBJ2-7; D possibly corresponds to TRBD1 (6 bases). The CDR3 consists of 15 residues. Trimming removed 5 bases from V and 8 bases from J, with 22 bases in between. Germline V lookup: CDR1 PRHDT, CDR2 FYEKMQ (reference sequence). The CDR3, as DNA: TGTGCCAGCAGCCTCCATCCAGGGGATTACGGTCAGCAGTACTTC. It is translated as CASSLHPGDYGQQYF.

This clone is a singleton in its sample. V usage is TRBV7-9 and J usage is TRBJ2-7; 11 positions agree with TRBD1. Trimming cost V 1 base and J 8 bases; bases outside gene matches: 10. CDR3 size: 16 residues. The germline V gene has CDR1 SEHNR and CDR2 FQNEAQ (reference sequence). CDR3 DNA sequence: TGTGCCAGCAGCTTAGTATCGGGACAGGGGGGTCTGCAGCAGTACTTC. It yields the protein CASSLVSGQGGLQQYF. Full variable domain (remainder filled in from reference TRBV7-9 and TRBJ2-7): DTGVSQNPRHKITKRGQNVTFRCDPISEHNRLYWYRQTLGQGPEFLTYFQNEAQLEKSRLLSDRFSAERPKGSFSTLEIQRTEQGDSAMYLCASSLVSGQGGLQQYFGPGTRLTVT.

The rearrangement joins TRBV6-6 to TRBJ2-5, with a possible D match to TRBD2 (6 bases). Germline lookup yields CDR1 MNHNY and CDR2 SVGAGI (reference sequence). This CDR3 is built from 14 residues. Between the trimmed V and J ends, which lost 5 bases and 2 bases, there was a span of 12 bases. CDR3: CASSPGLVQETQYF. The CDR3 DNA follows: TGTGCCAGCAGTCCGGGACTTGTGCAAGAGACCCAGTACTTC.

The chain couples TRBV3-1 (or the pseudogene TRBV3-2) to TRBJ2-1, with D maybe TRBD1 (6 bases). Germline V gene lookup returns CDR1 LGHDT and CDR2 YNNKEL (reference sequence). The CDR3 sequence is 17 residues long. The V and J ends lost 2 bases and 0 bases respectively, with 14 bases between them. The CDR3 region is CASSQTSTGNSYNEQFF. CDR3 DNA sequence: TGTGCCAGCAGCCAAACCTCCACAGGGAACTCCTACAATGAGCAGTTCTTC.

The rearrangement links TRBV10-3 to TRBJ1-5; D call uncertain. Germline CDR1 and CDR2: ENHRY and SYGVKD. V gave up 8 bases and J gave up 3 bases, with 11 bases separating them. The CDR3 has 13 amino acids. The CDR3 sequence is CAIAAGPNQPQHF. CDR3 nucleotides: TGTGCCATCGCGGCAGGTCCCAATCAGCCCCAGCATTTT.

The V gene is TRBV5-6, the J gene TRBJ2-5; D may be TRBD1 or TRBD2 (6 bases each). Deletions cut 2 bases from V and 1 base from J, with 21 bases between. There are 18 residues in the CDR3. CDR1 and CDR2 from the germline V gene are SGHDT and YYEEEE. The CDR3 sequence is CASSFLWSGAILQETQYF. CDR3 DNA: TGTGCCAGCAGCTTTTTATGGTCGGGGGCGATCCTCCAAGAGACCCAGTACTTC.

V gene TRBV2 combines with J gene TRBJ1-6; D perhaps matches TRBD1 (6 bases). V was trimmed by 5 bases and J by 0 bases, leaving 17 bases between them. The germline V gene has CDR1 SNHLY and CDR2 FYNNEI. The CDR3 has 18 residues. The CDR3 reads CASSMPGQSSSYNSPLHF. For the CDR3, the DNA is TGTGCCAGCAGTATGCCAGGACAGAGTAGCTCCTATAATTCACCCCTCCACTTT.

V is TRBV25-1 and J is TRBJ1-1; no firm D call. The CDR3 contains 13 residues. The germline CDR1 and CDR2 sequences are MGHDK and SYGVNS. Trimming left V 6 bases short and J 1 base short, with 9 bases between. CDR3 nucleotide sequence: TGTGCCAGCAGCTTTGTAGGGAACACTGAAGCTTTCTTT. This sequence encodes CASSFVGNTEAFF.

This chain connects TRBV5-1 to TRBJ2-1, with a possible D match to TRBD2 (5 bases). This CDR3 is built from 11 residues. CDR1 and CDR2 from the germline V gene are SGHRS and YFSETQ. The V and J ends lost 6 bases and 7 bases respectively, with 8 bases between them. DNA for the CDR3: TGCGCCAGCACGGAGCGGAATGAGCAGTTCTTC. Its translation: CASTERNEQFF.

The rearrangement uses TRBV5-1 and TRBJ2-5; D possibly uses TRBD1 or TRBD2 (5 bases each). The ends were cut back, 0 bases at V and 4 bases at J, with 13 bases in the middle. CDR1 and CDR2 from the germline V gene are SGHRS and YFSETQ. This CDR3 spans 15 amino acids. CDR3: CASSLGALGVETQYF. The DNA for the CDR3 is TGCGCCAGCAGCTTGGGGGCACTGGGGGTAGAGACCCAGTACTTC.

This rearrangement joins TRBV7-3 to TRBJ2-5, with 8 bases fitting TRBD1. V lost 2 bases to trimming and J lost 6 bases; unmatched junction nucleotides: 11. CDR3 length equals 16 residues. Per germline, CDR1 SGHTA and CDR2 FQGTGA. The CDR3 DNA follows: TGTGCCAGCAGCTTAGGGACCTCAGGGGGCCGGAAGACCCAGTACTTC. Encoded protein: CASSLGTSGGRKTQYF.

The chain joins TRBV4-1 to TRBJ2-7, with 15 bases fitting TRBD2. Trimming took 4 bases from V and 7 from J; bases not matched to a gene: 8. CDR1 is MGHRA and CDR2 is YSYEKL in the germline V gene. The CDR3 consists of 16 residues. The CDR3 region is CASSPLSGLAGGEQYF. The CDR3 nucleotides are TGCGCCAGCAGCCCGCTATCTGGACTAGCGGGGGGGGAGCAGTACTTC.

The rearrangement joins TRBV4-3 to TRBJ1-5; D is undetermined. The germline V gene encodes CDR1 LGHNA and CDR2 YSLEER. V was shortened by 0 bases and J by 3 bases, with 15 bases between the two germline ends. CDR3 length: 17 residues. CDR3 in amino acids: CASSQEFRPQNNQPQHF. Written as DNA, the CDR3 is TGCGCCAGCAGCCAAGAGTTTCGCCCGCAGAACAATCAGCCCCAGCATTTT.

The V call is TRBV3-1 (or the pseudogene TRBV3-2), the J call TRBJ2-7; D possibly matches TRBD1 or TRBD2 (6 bases each). V lost 2 bases, J lost 5 bases, and 10 bases lay in between. CDR3 size: 13 residues. Germline loops: CDR1 LGHDT, CDR2 YNNKEL (reference sequence). For the CDR3, the DNA is TGTGCCAGCAGCCAAATGGGGGGCGACGAGCAGTACTTC. It translates to CASSQMGGDEQYF.

V is TRBV5-1 and J is TRBJ2-3; 11 bases line up with TRBD2. The V and J ends lost 4 bases and 2 bases, in that order; junction bases with no gene match: 6. Germline values: CDR1 SGHRS, CDR2 YFSETQ. The CDR3 contains 16 residues. CDR3 sequence (DNA): TGCGCCAGCAGCCTTCTAGCGGGGGGTTCCACAGATACGCAGTATTTT. Protein: CASSLLAGGSTDTQYF.

The CDR3 is CASSPGGAGANVLTF. The CDR3 coding sequence is TGCGCCAGCAGTCCCGGGGGGGCTGGGGCCAACGTCCTGACTTTC. V usage is TRBV5-1 and J usage is TRBJ2-6, with 8 positions matching TRBD2. V shed 5 bases and J 2 bases; nucleotides not matched to a gene: 3. This CDR3 comprises 15 residues. From germline, CDR1 is SGHRS and CDR2 YFSETQ.

The gene calls are TRBV11-2 and TRBJ2-1, with 13 bases aligning to TRBD2. Germline V gives CDR1 SGHAT, CDR2 FQNNGV. With 5 bases clipped from V and 3 bases from J, the junction kept 13 bases outside the gene matches. There are 19 residues in the CDR3. The CDR3 DNA is TGTGCCAGCAGCCCTGGGACTAGCGGGGAATCGCGGCGCTACAATGAGCAGTTCTTC. Translation gives CASSPGTSGESRRYNEQFF.

This clone appeared a single time. V is TRBV6-5 and J is TRBJ1-6; D gene uncertain. The CDR3 totals 13 residues. Per germline, CDR1 MNHEY and CDR2 SVGAGI. Trimming removed 2 bases from V and 8 bases from J, with 7 bases in between. In DNA, the CDR3 is TGTGCCAGCAGTTACGTTAAGTATTCACCCCTCCACTTT. Protein product: CASSYVKYSPLHF.

This clone was observed once. V usage is TRBV19 and J usage is TRBJ2-1; 12 bases match TRBD2. V shed 1 base and J 12 bases; nucleotides not matched to a gene: 4. The CDR3 is made up of 14 amino acids. Germline-derived CDR1 and CDR2 are LNHDA and SQIVND (reference sequence). CDR3 in DNA: TGTGCCAGTAGTATAGGGACTAGCGGGGAGGGGCAGTTCTTC. This sequence encodes CASSIGTSGEGQFF.

This clone appeared a few times. The chain carries TRBV5-1 and TRBJ1-6; D is undetermined. The CDR3 loop spans 13 amino acids. CDR1 and CDR2 from the germline V gene are SGHRS and YFSETQ. Deletions cut 1 base from V and 9 bases from J, with 8 bases between. In DNA form, the CDR3 reads TGCGCCAGCAGCTTGAGTCCAACTTCACCCCTCCACTTT. Translating gives CASSLSPTSPLHF. The complete variable domain, with remaining parts taken from reference TRBV5-1 and TRBJ1-6, reads KAGVTQTPRYLIKTRGQQVTLSCSPISGHRSVSWYQQTPGQGLQFLFEYFSETQRNKGNFPGRFSGRQFSNSRSEMNVSTLELGDSALYLCASSLSPTSPLHFGNGTRLTVT.